This T cell receptor (beta chain) was sequenced in a study of blood T cell repertoires in COVID-19. In the study overall: COVID-19 samples, acute and convalescent, were from the United States, Italy and Spain. From T cells, B-cell-depleted T cells, or PBMCs came the material, which was cDNA or gDNA.

This clone was observed once. TCRdb keeps only in-frame clones here, not all; method: immunoSEQ multiplex PCR. The sample includes around 400,000 clones, 91% of them seen just once. Per germline, CDR1 SGHAT and CDR2 FQNNGV. The CDR3 is 16 residues long. The V end was cut by 0 bases, the J end by 0 bases, with 8 bases between. The chain carries TRBV11-2 and TRBJ1-4; D ambiguous. The TCR originated in a woman aged 40-49 years who had been exposed to COVID-19. Sequenced: PBMCs or T cells enriched from blood (not recorded which). The CDR3 loop reads CASSLDLRSTNEKLFF. For the CDR3, the DNA is TGTGCCAGCAGCTTAGATCTGCGCTCAACTAATGAAAAACTGTTTTTT. Full variable domain (outside the CDR3, taken from reference TRBV11-2 and TRBJ1-4): EAGVAQSPRYKIIEKRQSVAFWCNPISGHATLYWYQQILGQGPKLLIQFQNNGVVDDSQLPKDRFSAERLKGVDSTLKIQPAKLEDSAVYLCASSLDLRSTNEKLFFGSGTQLSVL.